The text below deals with one T cell receptor beta chain. The CDR3 loop spans 16 amino acids. Looked up from germline, CDR1 is SGHKS and CDR2 is YYEKEE (reference sequence). J gave up 3 bases and V 4 bases, and 5 bases lay outside the gene matches. This sample is part of a study of blood T cell repertoires in COVID-19. The wider study: Samples came from the United States, Italy and Spain, spanning acute and convalescent COVID-19. PBMCs, B-cell-depleted T cells, or T cells provided the cDNA or gDNA that made up the material.

As originally analysed: For nucleated cells, counts were estimated from reference gene primer amplification. Measured with immunoSEQ multiplex PCR; TCRdb has only the in-frame clones, and not every one. The V and J calls and the clone size are those of that table, but D and trimming were determined from the DNA. Of 150,000 to 200,000 clones detected, roughly 80% appear once; the ten largest clones hold approximately 2.6%. Sequenced material: peripheral blood. The V and J genes are TRBV5-5 and TRBJ2-1; 12 nucleotides align to TRBD2. This receptor was identified in a human donor with acute or convalescent COVID-19. The donor label of this sample is uncertain. CDR3 DNA sequence: TGTGCCAGCAGCCCTCTAGCGGGGGGGGGCTACAATGAGCAGTTCTTC. Residues: CASSPLAGGGYNEQFF.